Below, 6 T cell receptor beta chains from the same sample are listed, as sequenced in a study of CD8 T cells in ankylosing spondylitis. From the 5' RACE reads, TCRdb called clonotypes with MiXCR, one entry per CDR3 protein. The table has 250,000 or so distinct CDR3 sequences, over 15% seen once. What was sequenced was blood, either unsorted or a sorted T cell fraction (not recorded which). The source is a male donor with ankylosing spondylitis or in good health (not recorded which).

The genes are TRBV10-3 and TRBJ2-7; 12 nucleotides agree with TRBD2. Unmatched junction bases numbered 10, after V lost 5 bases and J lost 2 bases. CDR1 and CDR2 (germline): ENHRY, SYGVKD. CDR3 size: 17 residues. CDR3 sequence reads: CAISPNLTSGRPYEQYF. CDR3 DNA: TGTGCCATCAGTCCTAATCTGACTAGCGGGAGACCCTACGAGCAGTACTTC.

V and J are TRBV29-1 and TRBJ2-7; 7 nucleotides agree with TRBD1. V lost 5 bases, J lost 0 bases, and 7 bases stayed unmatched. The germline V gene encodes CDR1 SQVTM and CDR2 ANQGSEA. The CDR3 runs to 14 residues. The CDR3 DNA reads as TGCAGCGTTTTGGGACAGAAGAGCTCCTACGAGCAGTACTTC. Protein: CSVLGQKSSYEQYF.

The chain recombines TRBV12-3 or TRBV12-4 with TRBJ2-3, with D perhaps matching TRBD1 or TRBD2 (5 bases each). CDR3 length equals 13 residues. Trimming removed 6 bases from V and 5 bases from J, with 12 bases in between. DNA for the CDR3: TGTGCCAGCAGCCGGGACGGAGAAGATACGCAGTATTTT. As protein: CASSRDGEDTQYF.

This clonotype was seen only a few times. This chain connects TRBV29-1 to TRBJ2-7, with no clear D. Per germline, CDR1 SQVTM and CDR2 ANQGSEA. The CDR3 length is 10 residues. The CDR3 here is CRHEIYEQYF. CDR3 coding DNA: TGCAGGCACGAGATATACGAGCAGTACTTC.

The CDR3 DNA follows: TGCAGCGTTGAAGATCCCAGGACAGAGACCGGGGAGCTGTTTTTT. Its protein product is CSVEDPRTETGELFF. V gene TRBV29-1 combines with J gene TRBJ2-2, with D possibly matching TRBD1 (6 bases). The CDR3 is 15 residues long. The germline V gene encodes CDR1 SQVTM and CDR2 ANQGSEA. Trimming shortened V by 0 bases and J by 5 bases, and 13 bases separated the two germline ends.

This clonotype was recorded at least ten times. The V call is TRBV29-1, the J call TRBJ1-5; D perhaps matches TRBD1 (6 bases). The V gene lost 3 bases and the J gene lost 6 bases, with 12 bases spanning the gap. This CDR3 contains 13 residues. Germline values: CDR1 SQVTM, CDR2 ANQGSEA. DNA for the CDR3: TGCAGCGTTGATCTCGGGGGCGGTCAGCCCCAGCATTTT. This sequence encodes CSVDLGGGQPQHF. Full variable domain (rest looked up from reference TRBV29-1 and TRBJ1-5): SAVISQKPSRDICQRGTSLTIQCQVDSQVTMMFWYRQQPGQSLTLIATANQGSEATYESGFVIDKFPISRPNLTFSTLTVSNMSPEDSSIYLCSVDLGGGQPQHFGDGTRLSIL.